Sequencing of this T cell receptor beta chain was carried out in a study of type 1 and type 2 diabetes patients. Genomic DNA was the PCR template. A primer set of 30 forward and 13 reverse primers amplified the CDR3. A single record per CDR3 protein comes from TCRdb applying MiXCR to the multiplex PCR reads. The repertoire holds 250,000 to 300,000 distinct CDR3 sequences, with roughly 44% as singletons. Germline V gene sequence: CDR1 LNHDA, CDR2 SQIVND (reference sequence). The CDR3 is 14 amino acids. V lost 3 bases to trimming and J lost 5 bases, with 13 bases between them. Each diabetic donor fulfilled classification criteria for either type 1 or type 2.

This clonotype was obtained from a man aged 18 to 29 with type 2 diabetes. The chain combines TRBV19 with TRBJ1-1; no definite D call. Sequenced: peripheral blood mononuclear cells (PBMCs). The CDR3 here is CASSIRQQRTEAFF. DNA for the CDR3: TGTGCCAGTAGTATCAGGCAACAAAGGACTGAAGCTTTCTTT.